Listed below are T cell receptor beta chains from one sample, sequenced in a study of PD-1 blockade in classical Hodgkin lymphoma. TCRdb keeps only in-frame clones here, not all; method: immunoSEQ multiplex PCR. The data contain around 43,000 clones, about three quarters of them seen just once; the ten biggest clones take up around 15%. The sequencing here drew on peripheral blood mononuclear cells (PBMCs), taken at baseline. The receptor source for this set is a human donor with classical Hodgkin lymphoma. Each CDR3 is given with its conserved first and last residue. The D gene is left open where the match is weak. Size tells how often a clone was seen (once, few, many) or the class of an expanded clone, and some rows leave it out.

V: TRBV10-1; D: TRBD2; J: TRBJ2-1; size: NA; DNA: TGCGCCAGCAGTGGGACAGGGACTAGCGGGGGGTGGGAGCAGTTCTTC; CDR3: CASSGTGTSGGWEQFF
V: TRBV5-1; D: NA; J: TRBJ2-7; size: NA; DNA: TGCGCCAGCAGCCTGGGGGCCTACGAGCAGTACTTC; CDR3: CASSLGAYEQYF
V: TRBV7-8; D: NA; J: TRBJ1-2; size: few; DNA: TGTGCCAGCAGCCCCCAGAGGGGACCTAACTATGGCTACACCTTC; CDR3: CASSPQRGPNYGYTF
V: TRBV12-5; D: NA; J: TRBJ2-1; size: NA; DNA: TGTGCTAGTGGTTTTTTCCGGGACGCCTACAATGAGCAGTTCTTC; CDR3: CASGFFRDAYNEQFF
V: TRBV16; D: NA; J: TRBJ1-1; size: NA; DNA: TGTGCCAGCAGCCAATCGGCAGGGAACACTGAAGCTTTCTTT; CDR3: CASSQSAGNTEAFF
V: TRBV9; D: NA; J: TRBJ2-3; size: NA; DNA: TGTGCCAGCAGCGTATCGTGGGGCACAGATACGCAGTATTTT; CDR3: CASSVSWGTDTQYF
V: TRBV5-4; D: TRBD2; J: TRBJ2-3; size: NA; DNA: TGTGCCAGCAGCTTTCGACTAGCGGGGCCCACAGATACGCAGTATTTT; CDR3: CASSFRLAGPTDTQYF
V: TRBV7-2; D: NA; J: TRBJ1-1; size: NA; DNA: TGTGCCAGCAGCTTGGAGGGGTTTAACACTGAAGCTTTCTTT; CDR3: CASSLEGFNTEAFF
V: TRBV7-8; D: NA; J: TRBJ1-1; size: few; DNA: TGTGCCAGCAGCTTACCTAACAGGGCAGGCGCTTTCTTT; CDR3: CASSLPNRAGAFF
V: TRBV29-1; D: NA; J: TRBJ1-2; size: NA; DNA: TGCAGCGTGGGGACTGAAGCTAACTATGGCTACACCTTC; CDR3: CSVGTEANYGYTF
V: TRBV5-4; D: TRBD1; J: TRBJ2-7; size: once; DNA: TGTGCCAGCAGCTCGACAGGGGGCGAGCAGTACTTC; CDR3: CASSSTGGEQYF
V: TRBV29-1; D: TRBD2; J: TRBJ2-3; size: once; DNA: TGCAGCGTGCGACGGGGGGACCGCACAGATACGCAGTATTTT; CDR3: CSVRRGDRTDTQYF
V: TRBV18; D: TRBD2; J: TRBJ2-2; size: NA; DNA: TGTGCCAGCTCACCTCCAGCTAGCGGGGCGGCCGGGGAGCTGTTTTTT; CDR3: CASSPPASGAAGELFF
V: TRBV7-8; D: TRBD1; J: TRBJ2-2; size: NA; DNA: TGTGCCAGCAGCATACAGGGGGCGGGCGGGGAGCTGTTTTTT; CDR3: CASSIQGAGGELFF
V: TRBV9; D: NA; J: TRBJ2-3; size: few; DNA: TGTGCCACCACCCCAAGTTGGGGTGGCACAGATACGCAGTATTTT; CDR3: CATTPSWGGTDTQYF
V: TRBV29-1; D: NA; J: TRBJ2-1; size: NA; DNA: TGCAGCGTTGAAGGACTAGGGGGTGAGCAGTTCTTC; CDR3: CSVEGLGGEQFF
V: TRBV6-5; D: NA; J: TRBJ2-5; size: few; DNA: TGTGCCAGCAGCTTGGGTGGAGGTCAAGAGACCCAGTACTTC; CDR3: CASSLGGGQETQYF
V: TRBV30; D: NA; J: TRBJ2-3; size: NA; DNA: TGTGCCTGGAGTGCATATGGCACAGATACGCAGTATTTT; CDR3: CAWSAYGTDTQYF
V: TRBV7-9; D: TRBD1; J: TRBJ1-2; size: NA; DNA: TGTGCCAGCAGCTGGGACAGGGGGGGTGGCTACACCTTC; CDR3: CASSWDRGGGYTF
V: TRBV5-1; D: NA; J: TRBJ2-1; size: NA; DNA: TGCGCCAGCAGCCCGGGCGGGGGCTCCGGCGTCAGTGAGCAGTTCTTC; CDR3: CASSPGGGSGVSEQFF
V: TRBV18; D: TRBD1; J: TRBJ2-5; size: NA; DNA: TGTGCCAGCTCACCTACAGGGGGCGGGGAGACCCAGTACTTC; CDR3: CASSPTGGGETQYF
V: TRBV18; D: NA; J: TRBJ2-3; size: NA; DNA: TGTGCCAGCTCACCGACGAGGGACTCAGATACGCAGTATTTT; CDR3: CASSPTRDSDTQYF
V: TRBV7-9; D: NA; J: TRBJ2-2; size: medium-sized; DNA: TGTGCCAGCAGTCCGAGGGCTGGCGGGGAGCTGTTTTTT; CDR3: CASSPRAGGELFF